The source of this T cell receptor (beta chain) is a study of blood T cell repertoires in COVID-19. Study information: Both acute and convalescent COVID-19 samples were obtained from the United States, Italy and Spain.

The germline V gene encodes CDR1 SGDLS and CDR2 YYNGEE. Between the trimmed V and J ends, which lost 0 bases and 1 base, there was a span of 7 bases. This CDR3 has 15 amino acids. Participants were placed into cohorts based on the clinical history they reported. This table comes from immunoSEQ multiplex PCR, and its TCRdb copy is limited to in-frame clones, with some not included. This table holds 240,000 or so clones, just under 90% found once. The chain joins TRBV9 to TRBJ2-2; possible D gene TRBD1, 6 bases. This TCR was recovered from a man aged 50-60 years who had been exposed to COVID-19. Source material: PBMCs or T cells enriched from blood (not recorded which). CDR3 amino acids: CASSVADRNTGELFF. Written as DNA, the CDR3 is TGTGCCAGCAGCGTAGCGGACAGGAACACCGGGGAGCTGTTTTTT.